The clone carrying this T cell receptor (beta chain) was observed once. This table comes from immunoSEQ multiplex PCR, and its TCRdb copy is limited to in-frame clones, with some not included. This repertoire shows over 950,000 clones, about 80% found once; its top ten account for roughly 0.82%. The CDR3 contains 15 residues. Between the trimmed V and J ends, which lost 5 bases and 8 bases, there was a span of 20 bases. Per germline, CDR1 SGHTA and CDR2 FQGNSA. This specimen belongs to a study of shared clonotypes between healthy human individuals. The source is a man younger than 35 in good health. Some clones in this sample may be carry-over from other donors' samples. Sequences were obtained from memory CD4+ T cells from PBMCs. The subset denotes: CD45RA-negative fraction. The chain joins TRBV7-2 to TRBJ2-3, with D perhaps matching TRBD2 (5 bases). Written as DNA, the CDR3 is TGTGCCAGCAGCCCACTAGGAACGGATGAGGGTACGCAGTATTTT. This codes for CASSPLGTDEGTQYF.